These T cell receptor beta chains were read from a single sample in a study of blood T cell repertoires in COVID-19. Libraries were prepared by immunoSEQ multiplex PCR; TCRdb keeps only in-frame clonotypes and omits some of them. The profile covers about 140,000 clones, with 76% appearing a single time and more than 3.5% taken by the ten largest. Sequenced: peripheral blood. The receptors were gathered from an elderly woman with active or convalescent COVID-19. CDR3s include the opening cysteine and the closing phenylalanine or tryptophan. The D gene is left open where the match is weak. Not all rows give a size; the values are once, few, many and, for expanded clones, a class.

TRBV30	-	TRBJ1-1	TRBD1	TGTGCCTGGAGTGCGGGCCAGGGGGCTCAAGGCACTGAAGCTTTCTTT	CAWSAGQGAQGTEAFF
TRBV5-1	-	TRBJ2-3	-	TGCGCCAGCAGCACAGGACGCACAGATACGCAGTATTTT	CASSTGRTDTQYF
TRBV6-2/TRBV6-3	few	TRBJ2-7	TRBD1	TGTGCCAGCAGCCCAGGGGGCCTATCCTACGAGCAGTACTTC	CASSPGGLSYEQYF
TRBV6-1	-	TRBJ2-5	TRBD1	TGTGCCAGCAGTGACCTACAGGGGTACCAAGAGACCCAGTACTTC	CASSDLQGYQETQYF
TRBV3-1/TRBV3-2	-	TRBJ1-1	-	TGTGCCAGCAGCCAAGTAGCAGCCGGTGAAGCTTTCTTT	CASSQVAAGEAFF
TRBV9	-	TRBJ2-1	-	TGTGCCAGCAGCGTAGGGGCTGCGGGTGGTAATGAGCAGTTCTTC	CASSVGAAGGNEQFF
TRBV15	-	TRBJ2-7	-	TGTGCCACCAGCAGAGCGGGGGTCTACGAGCAGTACTTC	CATSRAGVYEQYF
TRBV28	-	TRBJ2-2	-	TGTGCCAGCAGTTCGGGGGCCGGGGAGCTGTTTTTT	CASSSGAGELFF
TRBV7-9	-	TRBJ1-1	-	TGTGCCAGCAGCACGCGGCATAACACTGAAGCTTTCTTT	CASSTRHNTEAFF
TRBV6-6	few	TRBJ2-3	TRBD2	TGTGCCAGCAGATTAGCGGGGGGCCCAGATACGCAGTATTTT	CASRLAGGPDTQYF
TRBV28	few	TRBJ1-6	-	TGTGCCAGCAGTTTCCGGGGATCACCCCTCCACTTT	CASSFRGSPLHF
TRBV4-1	-	TRBJ2-7	TRBD2	TGCGCCAGCAGCCAAGGACTAGCAGGCATGGGGCAGTACTTC	CASSQGLAGMGQYF
TRBV28	few	TRBJ2-1	-	TGTGCCAGCAGTTTATCAGGGGACAATGAGCAGTTCTTC	CASSLSGDNEQFF
TRBV4-1	-	TRBJ2-7	TRBD1	TGCGCCAGCAGCCAGGGGGACAGAGGGTCCTACGAGCAGTACTTC	CASSQGDRGSYEQYF
TRBV5-5	many	TRBJ1-1	TRBD1	TGTGCCAGCAGCTTCACAGGGGGGGCTGAAGCTTTCTTT	CASSFTGGAEAFF
TRBV6-6	-	TRBJ2-7	-	TGTGCCAGCAGTGGGGGGGGGCCCCCCTACGAGCAGTACTTC	CASSGGGPPYEQYF
TRBV5-1	-	TRBJ1-2	-	TGCGCCAGCAGCTTGAACTTGCGGGCTGACTATGGCTACACCTTC	CASSLNLRADYGYTF